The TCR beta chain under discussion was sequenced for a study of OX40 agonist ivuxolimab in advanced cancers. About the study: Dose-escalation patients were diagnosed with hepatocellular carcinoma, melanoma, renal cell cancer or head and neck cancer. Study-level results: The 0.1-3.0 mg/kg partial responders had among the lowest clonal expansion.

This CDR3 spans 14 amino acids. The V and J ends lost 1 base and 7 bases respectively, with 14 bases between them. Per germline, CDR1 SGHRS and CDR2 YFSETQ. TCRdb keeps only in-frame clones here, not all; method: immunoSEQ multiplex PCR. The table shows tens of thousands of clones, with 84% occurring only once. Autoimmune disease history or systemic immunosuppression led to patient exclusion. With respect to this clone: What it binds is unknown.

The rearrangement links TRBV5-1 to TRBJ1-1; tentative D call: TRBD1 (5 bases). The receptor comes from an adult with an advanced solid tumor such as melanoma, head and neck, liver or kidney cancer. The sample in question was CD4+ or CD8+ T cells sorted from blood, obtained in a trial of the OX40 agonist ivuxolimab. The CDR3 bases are TGCGCCAGCAGCTTGTTTACAGGACCTTATGAAGCTTTCTTT. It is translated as CASSLFTGPYEAFF.